The 22 T cell receptor beta chains in this list originate from one sample, sequenced in a study of glioma-infiltrating T cells after dendritic cell vaccination. Assay used: immunoSEQ multiplex PCR; TCRdb lists only in-frame clones, some missing. Counted here are about 92,000 clones, approximately 84% occurring once; the ten biggest clones make up 15% to 19%. The sample here was blood, taken before dendritic cell vaccination. The receptors shown here come from a human donor with glioblastoma.

CDR3 in DNA: TGTGCCAGCAGTCCCCCAGGGGGCACCGGGGAGCTGTTTTTT. Translated: CASSPPGGTGELFF. This sequence joins TRBV27 and TRBJ2-2; 7 bases are a match to TRBD1. V shed 5 bases, J shed 4 bases, and the junction held 4 bases outside the gene matches. This CDR3 spans 14 amino acids. Germline CDR1 and CDR2: MNHEY and SMNVEV (reference sequence).

The V call is TRBV18, the J call TRBJ1-4; TRBD1 is a possible D gene (5 bases). V lost 6 bases to trimming and J lost 0 bases, with 5 bases between them. Germline V gene data show CDR1 as KGHSH and CDR2 as LQKENI. The CDR3 consists of 13 residues. CDR3 bases: TGTGCCAGCTCGACAGCAACTAATGAAAAACTGTTTTTT. This codes for CASSTATNEKLFF.

V gene TRBV19 combines with J gene TRBJ2-7, with TRBD2 as a possible D gene (6 bases). V was cut by 5 bases and J by 0 bases, with 11 bases left in between. This CDR3 contains 14 residues. The germline V gene has CDR1 LNHDA and CDR2 SQIVND (reference sequence). The DNA for the CDR3 is TGTGCCAGTAGTGTGCGGGACGGCTCCTACGAGCAGTACTTC. It is translated as CASSVRDGSYEQYF. Together with reference TRBV19 and TRBJ2-7, the CDR3 gives the full variable domain: DGGITQSPKYLFRKEGQNVTLSCEQNLNHDAMYWYRQDPGQGLRLIYYSQIVNDFQKGDIAEGYSVSREKKESFPLTVTSAQKNPTAFYLCASSVRDGSYEQYFGPGTRLTVT.

V gene TRBV28 combines with J gene TRBJ2-5, with 7 bases identical to TRBD1. CDR1 is MDHEN, CDR2 SYDVKM, per germline. The CDR3 is 14 amino acids. V gave up 6 bases and J gave up 7 bases; unmatched junction bases: 11. The CDR3 nucleotides read TGTGCCAGCAGCATCCCGGGACAGCTCGCGACCCAGTACTTC. Translating it yields CASSIPGQLATQYF.

The V gene is TRBV6-6, the J gene TRBJ2-7; unclear D gene. Trimming left V 6 bases short and J 3 bases short, with 18 bases between. This CDR3 has 15 residues. CDR1 and CDR2 (germline): MNHNY, SVGAGI (reference sequence). This CDR3 is CASSYTNPTGYEQYF. In DNA, the CDR3 is TGTGCCAGCAGCTATACCAACCCAACCGGCTACGAGCAGTACTTC.

The J gene is TRBJ2-1, the V gene TRBV6-5, with D perhaps TRBD2 (7 bases). The CDR3 sequence is 14 residues long. The V gene lost 4 bases and the J gene lost 7 bases, with 14 bases spanning the gap. In germline, CDR1 is MNHEY, CDR2 SVGAGI. The CDR3 is CASSLGGPGNEQFF. DNA for the CDR3: TGTGCCAGCAGTTTGGGGGGGCCGGGTAATGAGCAGTTCTTC.

This chain links TRBV4-2 with TRBJ2-7; 10 positions agree with TRBD2. V trimming: 0 bases; J trimming: 5 bases; junction bases outside the gene matches: 10. The CDR3 has 17 amino acids. CDR1 and CDR2 from the germline V gene are LGHNA and YNFKEQ. The CDR3 here is CASSQDSRTSGLDEQYF. The CDR3 coding sequence is TGTGCCAGCAGCCAAGATTCAAGGACTAGCGGTTTGGACGAGCAGTACTTC.

The V and J genes are TRBV5-1 and TRBJ2-5; 10 nucleotides agree with TRBD1. The CDR3 has 12 amino acids. Looked up from germline, CDR1 is SGHRS and CDR2 is YFSETQ. V trimming: 3 bases; J trimming: 12 bases; junction bases outside the gene matches: 5. The CDR3 loop reads CASSSTGGSKYF. CDR3 nucleotides: TGCGCCAGCAGCTCGACAGGGGGCTCTAAGTACTTC.

V is TRBV5-1 and J is TRBJ2-1, with 7 bases identical to TRBD1. The V gene's germline CDR1 is SGHRS and CDR2 YFSETQ. The CDR3 is made up of 15 amino acids. The V and J ends lost 2 bases and 4 bases, in that order; junction bases with no gene match: 6. CDR3 amino acids: CASSLRTGSYNEQFF. In DNA form, the CDR3 reads TGCGCCAGCAGCTTAAGGACAGGATCTTACAATGAGCAGTTCTTC. The full variable domain, rest sourced from reference TRBV5-1 and TRBJ2-1, is KAGVTQTPRYLIKTRGQQVTLSCSPISGHRSVSWYQQTPGQGLQFLFEYFSETQRNKGNFPGRFSGRQFSNSRSEMNVSTLELGDSALYLCASSLRTGSYNEQFFGPGTRLTVL.

The chain is built from TRBV7-2 and TRBJ2-1, with TRBD1 identical over 9 bases. CDR3 length: 15 residues. The V segment lost 3 bases and the J segment 7 bases; nucleotides outside the gene matches: 7. CDR1 SGHTA and CDR2 FQGNSA come from the germline V gene. CDR3 protein: CASSLEQGARNEQFF. The CDR3 coding sequence is TGTGCCAGCAGCTTGGAACAGGGGGCAAGGAATGAGCAGTTCTTC.

This chain links TRBV23-1 with TRBJ2-1, with TRBD1 identical over 9 bases. TRBV23-1 is flagged as an ORF with uncertain function. V lost 2 bases to trimming and J lost 7 bases; unmatched junction nucleotides: 3. There are 14 residues in the CDR3. The CDR3 is CASSQNRGPNEQFF. The CDR3 nucleotides read TGCGCCAGCAGTCAAAACAGGGGGCCGAATGAGCAGTTCTTC.

The chain employs TRBV11-2 and TRBJ1-4; 8 bases fit TRBD1. Per the germline V gene, CDR1 is SGHAT and CDR2 is FQNNGV. This CDR3 region has 15 residues. Unmatched junction bases numbered 12, after V lost 5 bases and J lost 10 bases. The CDR3 loop reads CASSTSGTGRGKLFF. DNA for the CDR3: TGTGCCAGCAGCACATCCGGGACAGGAAGGGGAAAACTGTTTTTT.

This clone appeared a single time. V and J are TRBV6-5 and TRBJ2-7, with D maybe TRBD1 (6 bases). Germline V gene lookup returns CDR1 MNHEY and CDR2 SVGAGI. V shed 2 bases and J shed 5 bases, with 13 bases lying between them. This CDR3 has 14 residues. The DNA of the CDR3 is TGTGCCAGCAGTTACGTGGACAGTCCCAACGAGCAGTACTTC. It translates to CASSYVDSPNEQYF.

The V gene is TRBV9, the J gene TRBJ2-5; 8 bases fit TRBD2. Per germline, CDR1 SGDLS and CDR2 YYNGEE. This CDR3 is built from 15 residues. J gave up 2 bases and V 0 bases, and 3 bases lay outside the gene matches. Here the CDR3 reads CASSVERGWQETQYF. The CDR3 nucleotides are TGTGCCAGCAGCGTAGAGCGGGGGTGGCAAGAGACCCAGTACTTC. Together with reference TRBV9 and TRBJ2-5, the CDR3 gives the full variable domain: DSGVTQTPKHLITATGQRVTLRCSPRSGDLSVYWYQQSLDQGLQFLIQYYNGEERAKGNILERFSAQQFPDLHSELNLSSLELGDSALYFCASSVERGWQETQYFGPGTRLLVL.

V gene TRBV27 combines with J gene TRBJ1-2; 11 nucleotides agree with TRBD1. The CDR3 consists of 15 residues. The V gene's germline CDR1 is MNHEY and CDR2 SMNVEV (reference sequence). V trimming: 8 bases; J trimming: 7 bases; junction bases outside the gene matches: 12. The CDR3 coding sequence is TGTGCCAGCTGGCCTCTCGGACAGGGGGCAGTTGGCTACACCTTC. Protein: CASWPLGQGAVGYTF.

The chain couples TRBV27 to TRBJ2-7; 9 bases match TRBD2. V was pared by 6 bases and J by 2 bases, with 5 bases of the junction left unmatched. The CDR3 contains 14 residues. The germline V gene has CDR1 MNHEY and CDR2 SMNVEV (reference sequence). The CDR3 DNA follows: TGTGCCAGCAGGTTAGCGGGAGTCCCCTACGAGCAGTACTTC. Its translation is CASRLAGVPYEQYF.

This rearrangement joins TRBV6-1 to TRBJ1-2, with TRBD1 matching over 8 bases. With 0 bases clipped from V and 3 bases from J, the junction kept 3 bases outside the gene matches. In germline, CDR1 is MNHNS, CDR2 SASEGT. The CDR3 sequence is 15 residues long. This chain's CDR3 is CASSEAGDRYYGYTF. In DNA, the CDR3 is TGTGCCAGCAGTGAAGCGGGGGACAGGTACTATGGCTACACCTTC.

J is TRBJ1-2 and V is TRBV9, with 10 bases lining up with TRBD1. Per the germline V gene, CDR1 is SGDLS and CDR2 is YYNGEE. This CDR3 has 19 residues. J was trimmed by 2 bases and V by 4 bases; bases with no gene match: 17. The CDR3 loop reads CASSPPPFLGTGENYGYTF. The CDR3 coding sequence is TGTGCCAGCAGCCCCCCCCCATTTTTGGGGACAGGGGAGAACTATGGCTACACCTTC.

The table lists this clone with a few counts. V and J are TRBV15 and TRBJ2-4, with D possibly being TRBD2 (6 bases). The germline V gene encodes CDR1 LNHNV and CDR2 YYDKDF (reference sequence). This CDR3 has 17 residues. Trimming took off 0 bases at V and 2 bases at J, with 14 bases between the two ends. In DNA form, the CDR3 reads TGTGCCACCAGCAGAGATCCCAGGGAGGAATCCAAAAACATTCAGTACTTC. As protein: CATSRDPREESKNIQYF.

The chain uses TRBV4-2 and TRBJ2-1; D possibly corresponds to TRBD2 (7 bases). The germline gives CDR1 LGHNA, CDR2 YNFKEQ. V was trimmed by 6 bases and J by 6 bases, leaving 18 bases between them. The CDR3 covers 15 residues. The CDR3: CASRRRGEGFNEQFF. CDR3 coding DNA: TGTGCCAGCAGAAGAAGGGGGGAGGGTTTCAATGAGCAGTTCTTC.

The chain is built from TRBV2 and TRBJ1-2, with D tentatively TRBD1 (6 bases). Germline values: CDR1 SNHLY, CDR2 FYNNEI. CDR3 length: 14 amino acids. The V end was cut by 4 bases, the J end by 5 bases, with 14 bases between. CDR3 amino acids: CASSGTGRGYGYTF. The CDR3 bases are TGTGCCAGCAGTGGCACAGGGAGAGGGTATGGCTACACCTTC.

This clone was picked up one time. This chain joins TRBV6-6 and TRBJ2-2, with 7 bases fitting TRBD2. The germline CDR1 and CDR2 sequences are MNHNY and SVGAGI (reference sequence). With V trimmed by 0 bases and J by 7 bases, 8 bases remained unmatched. The CDR3 runs 16 residues. CDR3 loop: CASSYSAGVSGGELFF. In DNA, the CDR3 is TGTGCCAGCAGTTACTCGGCGGGAGTGTCTGGCGGGGAGCTGTTTTTT.